A single sample is the source of the 5 T cell receptor beta chains below, sequenced in a study of blood T cell repertoires in COVID-19. Generated by immunoSEQ multiplex PCR, the TCRdb table keeps only in-frame clones and is missing some. The data hold a few hundred thousand clones, with around 89% observed a single time. Material for sequencing was peripheral blood. The receptors were sampled from a woman aged 60-75 years with acute or convalescent COVID-19.

The rearrangement uses TRBV7-3 and TRBJ1-5; D gene unclear. Germline assignment: CDR1 SGHTA and CDR2 FQGTGA. This CDR3 is built from 15 residues. Trimming took off 0 bases at V and 1 base at J, with 7 bases between the two ends. CDR3 protein: CASSLTRVSNQPQHF. The CDR3 DNA follows: TGTGCCAGCAGCTTAACAAGAGTGAGCAATCAGCCCCAGCATTTT.

J is TRBJ1-1 and V is TRBV4-2, with a tentative D call TRBD1 (5 bases). V was clipped by 8 bases and J by 4 bases, with 14 bases between them. Germline V lookup: CDR1 LGHNA, CDR2 YNFKEQ. CDR3 length: 13 amino acids. DNA of the CDR3: TGTGCCAGCCTAGAAGGGGTCGGCACTGAAGCTTTCTTT. Its protein product is CASLEGVGTEAFF.

Notes on this clone: At one boundary the junction diverges from the germline segment, which might be a read error. The rearrangement links TRBV7-7 to TRBJ2-5; D unresolved. The CDR3 has 12 residues. Germline values: CDR1 SSHAT, CDR2 FNYEAQ (reference sequence). The CDR3: CASSTGEETQYF. In DNA form, the CDR3 reads TGTGCTAGCAGCACGGGTGAAGAGACCCAGTACTTC.

The V gene is TRBV28, the J gene TRBJ2-3, with D possibly matching TRBD1 (5 bases). Germline-derived CDR1 and CDR2 are MDHEN and SYDVKM. The CDR3 covers 13 residues. The V end lost 7 bases, the J end lost 1 base, and 9 bases lay between the germline ends. The CDR3 DNA follows: TGTGCCAGCATCCTGACAGGCACAGATACGCAGTATTTT. Translation: CASILTGTDTQYF.

The sample holds a few counts of this clone. The chain links TRBV10-3 to TRBJ1-1, with TRBD1 as a possible D gene (5 bases). Trimming stripped 0 bases from V and 3 bases from J, with 8 bases between. The CDR3 loop spans 14 amino acids. The V gene's germline CDR1 is ENHRY and CDR2 SYGVKD. The CDR3 DNA sequence: TGTGCCATCAGTGAGTCGGCGGGGGACACTGAAGCTTTCTTT. Translating it yields CAISESAGDTEAFF.